This T cell receptor (beta chain) originates from a study of T-cell reconstitution after alpha-beta-depleted transplantation in children. This clonotype was picked up many times. What it recognizes is unknown. Points from the study as a whole: Expanded clones from the graft, numbering several hundred, reportedly supplied alpha-beta T cells about two months after transplant. Newly produced T cells mostly provided counts and TCRbeta diversity after one year, as hyperexpanded clones declined. There were some patients whose high TCRbeta diversity at day 60 came from surviving recipient T cells and thymic progenitors.

Preparation of the TCRbeta library was carried out with unique molecular identifiers. TCRdb ran MiXCR on the PCR reads and lists one entry per CDR3 protein. The sample contains about 250,000 distinct CDR3 sequences, about 24% of which appear only once. The specimen comprised PBMCs, mostly from graft donor cells, sampled 360 days after TCRalphabeta/CD19-depleted stem cell transplant. This clonotype was obtained from a female patient under 10 years old who had a stem cell transplant for congenital amegakaryocytic thrombocytopenia, so the T cells may come from the graft donor.

The DNA for the CDR3 is TGCGCCAGCAGATTAGGACGTTCGGACAATGAGCAGTTCTTC. This sequence encodes CASRLGRSDNEQFF. The V call is TRBV5-1, the J call TRBJ2-1; D unresolved. The CDR3 is 14 residues long. CDR1 SGHRS and CDR2 YFSETQ come from the germline V gene. The ends were cut back, 5 bases at V and 5 bases at J, with 14 bases in the middle.